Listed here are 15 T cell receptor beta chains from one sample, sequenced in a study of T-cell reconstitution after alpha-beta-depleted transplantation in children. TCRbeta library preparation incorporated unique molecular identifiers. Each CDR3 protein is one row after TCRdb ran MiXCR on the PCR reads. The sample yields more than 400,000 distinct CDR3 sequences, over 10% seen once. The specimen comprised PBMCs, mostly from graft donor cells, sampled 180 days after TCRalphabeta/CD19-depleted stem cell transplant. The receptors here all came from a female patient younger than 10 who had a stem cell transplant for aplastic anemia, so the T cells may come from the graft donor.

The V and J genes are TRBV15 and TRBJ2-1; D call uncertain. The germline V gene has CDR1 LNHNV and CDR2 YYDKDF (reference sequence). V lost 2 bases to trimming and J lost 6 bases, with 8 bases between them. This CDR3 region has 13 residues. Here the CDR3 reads CATSRSDANEQFF. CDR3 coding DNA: TGTGCCACCAGCAGATCGGACGCCAATGAGCAGTTCTTC.

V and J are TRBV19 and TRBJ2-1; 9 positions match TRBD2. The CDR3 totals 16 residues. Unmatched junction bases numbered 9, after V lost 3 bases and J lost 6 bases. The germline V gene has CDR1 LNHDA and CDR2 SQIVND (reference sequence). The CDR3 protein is CASSIPWLAGLNEQFF. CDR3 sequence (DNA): TGTGCCAGTAGTATCCCATGGCTAGCGGGACTCAATGAGCAGTTCTTC.

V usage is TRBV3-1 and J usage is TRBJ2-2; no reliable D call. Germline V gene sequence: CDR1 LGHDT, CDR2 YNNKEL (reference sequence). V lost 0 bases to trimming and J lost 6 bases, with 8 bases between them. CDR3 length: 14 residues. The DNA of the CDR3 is TGTGCCAGCAGCCAAGATAAGGTCTCCGGGGAGCTGTTTTTT. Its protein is CASSQDKVSGELFF.

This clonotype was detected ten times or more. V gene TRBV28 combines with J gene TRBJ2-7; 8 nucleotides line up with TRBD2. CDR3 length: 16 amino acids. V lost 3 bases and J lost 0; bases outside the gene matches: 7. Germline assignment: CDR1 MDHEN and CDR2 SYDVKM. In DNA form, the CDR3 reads TGTGCCAGCAGTTTCAAACTAGCGGCCCACTCCTACGAGCAGTACTTC. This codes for CASSFKLAAHSYEQYF.

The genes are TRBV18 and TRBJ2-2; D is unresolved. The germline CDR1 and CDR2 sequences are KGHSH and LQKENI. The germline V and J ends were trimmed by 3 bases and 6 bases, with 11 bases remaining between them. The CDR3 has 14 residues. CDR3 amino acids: CASSPLEKAGELFF. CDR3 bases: TGTGCCAGCTCACCTCTGGAGAAGGCCGGGGAGCTGTTTTTT.

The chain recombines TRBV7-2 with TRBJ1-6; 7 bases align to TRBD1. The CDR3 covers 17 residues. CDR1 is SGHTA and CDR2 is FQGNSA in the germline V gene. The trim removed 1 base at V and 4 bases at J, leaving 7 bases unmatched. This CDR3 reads CASSLVGTVFYNSPLHF. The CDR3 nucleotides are TGTGCCAGCAGCTTAGTAGGGACAGTCTTTTATAATTCACCCCTCCACTTT.

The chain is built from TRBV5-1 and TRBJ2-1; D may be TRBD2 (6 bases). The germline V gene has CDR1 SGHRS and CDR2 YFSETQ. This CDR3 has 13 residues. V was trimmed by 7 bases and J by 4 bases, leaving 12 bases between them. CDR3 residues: CASGRDFYNEQFF. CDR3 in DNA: TGCGCCAGCGGCCGGGACTTTTACAATGAGCAGTTCTTC.

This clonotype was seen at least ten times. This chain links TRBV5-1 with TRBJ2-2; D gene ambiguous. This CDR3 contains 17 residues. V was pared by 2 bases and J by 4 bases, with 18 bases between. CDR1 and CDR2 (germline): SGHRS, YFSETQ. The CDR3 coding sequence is TGCGCCAGCAGCTTCCGTCAGTTCGTGTCGGGCACCGGGGAGCTGTTTTTT. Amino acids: CASSFRQFVSGTGELFF.

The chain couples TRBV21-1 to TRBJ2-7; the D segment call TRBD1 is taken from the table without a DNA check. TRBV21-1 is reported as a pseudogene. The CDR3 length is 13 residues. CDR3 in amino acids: CASSNVRSDEQYF. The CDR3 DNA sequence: TGTGCCAGCAGCAATGTCCGGAGCGACGAGCAGTACTTC.

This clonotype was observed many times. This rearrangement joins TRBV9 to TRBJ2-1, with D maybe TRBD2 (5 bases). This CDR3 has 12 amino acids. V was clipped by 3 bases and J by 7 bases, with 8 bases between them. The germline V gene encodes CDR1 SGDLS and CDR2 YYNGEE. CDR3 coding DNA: TGTGCCAGCAGCGCCACTAGAAATGAGCAGTTCTTC. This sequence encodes CASSATRNEQFF.

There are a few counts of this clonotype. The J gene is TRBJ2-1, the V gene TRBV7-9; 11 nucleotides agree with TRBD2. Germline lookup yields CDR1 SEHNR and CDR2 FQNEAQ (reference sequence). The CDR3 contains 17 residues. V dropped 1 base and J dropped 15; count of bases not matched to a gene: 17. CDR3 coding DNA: TGTGCCAGCAGCTTAGGAGAGACTAGCGGGACATCCTCGGATCCGTTCTTC. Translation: CASSLGETSGTSSDPFF. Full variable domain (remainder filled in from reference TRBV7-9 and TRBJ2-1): DTGVSQNPRHKITKRGQNVTFRCDPISEHNRLYWYRQTLGQGPEFLTYFQNEAQLEKSRLLSDRFSAERPKGSFSTLEIQRTEQGDSAMYLCASSLGETSGTSSDPFFGPGTRLTVL.

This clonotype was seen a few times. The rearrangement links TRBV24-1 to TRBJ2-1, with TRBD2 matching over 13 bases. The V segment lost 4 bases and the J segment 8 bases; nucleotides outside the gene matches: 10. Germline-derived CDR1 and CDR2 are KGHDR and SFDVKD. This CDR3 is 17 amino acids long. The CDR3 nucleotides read TGTGCCACCAGTGACCACGGACTAGCGGGAGAAATGGATGAGCAGTTCTTC. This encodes CATSDHGLAGEMDEQFF.

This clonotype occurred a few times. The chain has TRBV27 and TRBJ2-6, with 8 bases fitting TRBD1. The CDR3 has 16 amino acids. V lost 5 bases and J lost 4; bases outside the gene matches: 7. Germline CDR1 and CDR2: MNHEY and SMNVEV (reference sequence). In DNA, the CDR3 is TGTGCCAGCAGTCCTCAGGGGGCAGGGGGGGCCAACGTCCTGACTTTC. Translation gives CASSPQGAGGANVLTF.

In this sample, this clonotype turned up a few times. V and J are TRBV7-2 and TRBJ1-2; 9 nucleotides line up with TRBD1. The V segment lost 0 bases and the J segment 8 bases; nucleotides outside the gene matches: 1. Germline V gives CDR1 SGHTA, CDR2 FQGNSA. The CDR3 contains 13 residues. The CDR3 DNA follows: TGTGCCAGCAGCTTAGCTGGGACAGGGGGCTACACCTTC. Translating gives CASSLAGTGGYTF.

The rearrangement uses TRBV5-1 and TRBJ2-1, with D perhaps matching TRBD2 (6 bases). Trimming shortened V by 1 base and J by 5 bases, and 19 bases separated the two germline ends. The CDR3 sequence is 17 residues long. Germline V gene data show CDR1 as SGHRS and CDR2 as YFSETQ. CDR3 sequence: CASSLRGRPWANNEQFF. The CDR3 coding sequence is TGCGCCAGCAGCTTGAGAGGGAGGCCTTGGGCGAACAATGAGCAGTTCTTC.